Listed below are T cell receptor beta chains from one sample, sequenced in a study of blood T cell repertoires in COVID-19. Repertoires were generated with immunoSEQ multiplex PCR, while TCRdb's copy carries only in-frame clones and drops some. Found here are more than 300,000 clones, 86% of them singletons; the top ten hold 1.5% to 2%. Sequencing input: peripheral blood. The receptors originated from a woman between 45 and 60 years old with acute or convalescent COVID-19. Both conserved end residues are part of each CDR3. Fields, in order: V gene, CDR3 protein.

TRBV6-6 CASSKPGQGYEQYF
TRBV4-1 CASSPHDRTHGSPLHF
TRBV9 CASSVAMEYEQYF
TRBV27 CASSHDRGEGEQYF
TRBV19 CASSAGLKNTEAFF
TRBV19 CASSIGSGGPTDTQYF
TRBV27 CASSPLMRGPTDTQYF
TRBV2 CASRGGQGYGYTF
TRBV28 CASSLGGGDGYTF
TRBV5-6 CASSWGDSIEAFF
TRBV6-5 CASSYDPPRSGNTIYF
TRBV19 CASTPGQGGQPQHF
TRBV9 CASSVDAGARTQYF
TRBV11-3 CASRGTVGMNTEAFF
TRBV24-1 CATSDPTGHYGYTF
TRBV5-1 CASSLAGPNTEAFF
TRBV5-5 CASSLRWGADISYEQYF
TRBV27 CASSVRGASYNEQFF
TRBV30 CAWRDHSDWRQETQYF
TRBV3-1/TRBV3-2 CASSQVGGGRETQYF
TRBV24-1 CATSDVSGRAYNEQFF
TRBV24-1 CATGTSGSRGGELFF
TRBV7-2 CASSFGTGPYEQYF